This T cell receptor (beta chain) was sequenced for a study of T cell repertoires in cytomegalovirus infection. Study-level information: CMV infection together with matching HLA type was indicated by public TCR beta signatures. Findings and limits, study-wide: The cumulative frequency of public TCR beta families identified carriers of CMV plus the relevant HLA. CMV-specific HLA-C-restricted TCR beta clonotypes dominated the ex vivo response.

TCRdb reprocessed the reads with MiXCR, giving one entry per CDR3 protein. Of approximately 500,000 distinct CDR3 sequences in the sample, roughly 10% were seen once. V was cut by 0 bases and J by 4 bases, with 9 bases left in between. Per the germline V gene, CDR1 is LGHDT and CDR2 is YNNKEL (reference sequence). The CDR3 extends over 14 amino acids. This clonotype was seen many times. Antigen unknown. The specimen was PBMCs. This clonotype was sampled from a human donor in good health (CMV status not recorded). Some clones in this sample may be carry-over from other donors' samples. The chain links TRBV3-1 to TRBJ1-1, with a tentative D call TRBD1 (5 bases). CDR3 coding DNA: TGTGCCAGCAGCCAAGAGGGCAGGGCCACTGAAGCTTTCTTT. As protein: CASSQEGRATEAFF. Variable domain in full (rest from reference TRBV3-1 and TRBJ1-1): DTAVSQTPKYLVTQMGNDKSIKCEQNLGHDTMYWYKQDSKKFLKIMFSYNNKELIINETVPNRFSPKSPDKAHLNLHINSLELGDSAVYFCASSQEGRATEAFFGQGTRLTVV.